This TCR beta chain is drawn from a study of cytomegalovirus exposure and HLA in healthy donors. General study points: Most sequenced TCRs were rare (though some public TCRs occurred in many donors).

Comments on this clone: The antigen remains undetermined.

Vbeta (60) and Jbeta (13) primers were used in the PCR. Assay: immunoSEQ multiplex PCR; the TCRdb copy retains only in-frame clones and omits some. The sample has 90,000 to 150,000 clones, about 72% seen once. The CDR3 runs 16 residues. CDR1 is MDHEN, CDR2 SYDVKM, per germline. The trim removed 5 bases at V and 10 bases at J, leaving 14 bases unmatched. The specimen sequenced was PBMCs. This chain uses TRBV28 with TRBJ1-4, with 9 bases lining up with TRBD1. This clonotype was sampled from a man over 45 in good health and CMV-seropositive. The CDR3 region is CASSLGPGTGIGKLFF. The CDR3 DNA reads as TGTGCCAGCAGTCTCGGCCCTGGGACAGGGATCGGAAAACTGTTTTTT.